Listed below are T cell receptor beta chains from one sample, sequenced in a study of T cells in Graves' hyperthyroidism and ophthalmopathy. TCRdb itself ran the multiplex PCR reads through MiXCR, one entry per CDR3 protein. The sample has approximately 400,000 distinct CDR3 sequences; 15% to 18% are singletons. Sequencing was performed on blood. The source is a woman aged 18 to 35 with Graves' hyperthyroidism. Both conserved end residues are trimmed from each CDR3. Each record gives: CDR3 protein, clone size, V gene. Size is stated for part of the rows, as once, few or many counts, or as a class when the clone is expanded.

ATSGTGNQPQH . TRBV2
ASSLVLAGGPDEQF many TRBV7-9
SAERQGWYEQF . TRBV20-1
SAHGQGPPLH . TRBV20-1
SASLLGGLAGGTDTQY many TRBV20-1
ASSVDLAKNIQY many TRBV5-1
ASSQGAYQETQY many TRBV6-2/TRBV6-3
ASSLGHRSVSYEQY . TRBV5-4
SATGSGGSSYNEQF few TRBV20-1
ASSPGGARTGELF few TRBV12-3/TRBV12-4
ASSLDGTSGRGNTQY many TRBV5-1
ASSFWTSGRRETQY many TRBV12-3/TRBV12-4
SVRLAGVHYEQY . TRBV29-1
ASSQDMFDSNYGYT few TRBV4-3
ATSRQASTDTQY few TRBV24-1
ASSSTSANEQY . TRBV5-4
ASRPSASYEQY many TRBV5-6
ASSPSLAGTYNEQF few TRBV12-3/TRBV12-4
SARTGDWPQH many TRBV20-1
ASSVPGFRVTNEKLF . TRBV9
ASSLRIPYEQY many TRBV28
ASSQVSSSYEQY . TRBV4-1
ASTPVESLTYEQY many TRBV7-6
ASSVEGGQANTEAF many TRBV9
ASSGHSGGARETQY . TRBV6-1
ASAARAAGNTIY many TRBV6-1
SVGYGQANTEAF many TRBV29-1
ASSQGRVWGFKDTGELF . TRBV7-6
ASSLERLNTEAF many TRBV5-1
ASSLTRFSEAF many TRBV12-3/TRBV12-4
ASSFLYKVSRMS . TRBV11-2
TSSLGGTSGYEQY many TRBV5-1
ATSDLQGTGVNEQF . TRBV24-1
SAAPPGFSNQPQH few TRBV20-1